The rows below give T cell receptor beta chains drawn from one sample of a study of T cell responses to AZD1222 COVID-19 vaccine. Using immunoSEQ multiplex PCR, the repertoire was profiled, and TCRdb retains in-frame clones only, with some absent. The sample lists 160,000 or so clones, over 85% occurring once. Here the sequenced sample was peripheral blood, taken on day 0 of AZD1222 vaccination. The receptors derive from an adult in good health. CDR3s include the opening cysteine and the closing phenylalanine or tryptophan. Each record gives: CDR3 protein, CDR3 DNA, J gene, D gene, V gene, clone size. A D gene is named only where the DNA matches it firmly. Expanded clones get a size class; other rows say once, few or many, or leave the size out.

CASSLDGQPQHF | TGCGCCAGCAGCTTGGACGGCCAGCCCCAGCATTTT | TRBJ1-5 | NA | TRBV5-1 | NA
CASRLRETQYF | TGCGCCAGCAGGCTGAGAGAGACCCAGTACTTC | TRBJ2-5 | NA | TRBV5-1 | NA
CASSLTPQGGSYEQYF | TGTGCCAGCAGCCTAACTCCACAGGGGGGATCCTACGAGCAGTACTTC | TRBJ2-7 | TRBD1 | TRBV27 | NA
CASSGEGGSYNEQFF | TGTGCCAGCAGTGGGGAAGGGGGCTCCTACAATGAGCAGTTCTTC | TRBJ2-1 | NA | TRBV5-4 | NA
CASSEAGTVRGNQPQHF | TGTGCCAGCAGTGAAGCCGGGACGGTGCGGGGTAATCAGCCCCAGCATTTT | TRBJ1-5 | NA | TRBV6-1 | NA
CASSIISRDSGYTF | TGTGCCAGTAGTATTATTAGCAGGGACAGTGGCTACACCTTC | TRBJ1-2 | TRBD1 | TRBV19 | NA
CASSFRGHSYGYTF | TGTGCCAGCAGCTTCAGGGGGCACAGCTATGGCTACACCTTC | TRBJ1-2 | TRBD1 | TRBV13 | NA
CASSLVGVEQFF | TGTGCCAGCAGCTTGGTCGGGGTTGAGCAGTTCTTC | TRBJ2-1 | NA | TRBV7-9 | NA
CASSRQTGANVLTF | TGTGCCAGCAGCCGGCAGACCGGGGCCAACGTCCTGACTTTC | TRBJ2-6 | NA | TRBV6-2/TRBV6-3 | NA
CASSDGQGGTEAFF | TGTGCCAGCAGTGATGGCCAGGGCGGCACTGAAGCTTTCTTT | TRBJ1-1 | NA | TRBV2 | NA
CASSLEGQVSYEQYF | TGTGCCAGCTCACTAGAGGGACAGGTCTCCTACGAGCAGTACTTC | TRBJ2-7 | TRBD1 | TRBV18 | NA
CASSLRNEKLFF | TGTGCCAGCAGTTTGAGAAATGAAAAACTGTTTTTT | TRBJ1-4 | NA | TRBV12-3/TRBV12-4 | NA
CASSLVLGLAGGVNEQFF | TGTGCCAGCAGCTTGGTTCTGGGTCTGGCGGGAGGGGTCAATGAGCAGTTCTTC | TRBJ2-1 | TRBD2 | TRBV5-5 | NA
CASSEEGSGSSSTDTQYF | TGTGCCAGCAGTGAAGAAGGTAGCGGGAGTTCTAGCACAGATACGCAGTATTTT | TRBJ2-3 | TRBD2 | TRBV6-1 | NA
CASSEGLADYNEQFF | TGTGCCAGCAGTGAAGGACTAGCGGACTACAATGAGCAGTTCTTC | TRBJ2-1 | TRBD2 | TRBV2 | once
CASQYTGGSYEQYF | TGTGCCAGCCAGTATACAGGCGGCTCCTACGAGCAGTACTTC | TRBJ2-7 | NA | TRBV2 | NA
CASSPGGGEAFF | TGTGCCAGCAGCCCCGGTGGCGGTGAAGCTTTCTTT | TRBJ1-1 | NA | TRBV7-6 | NA
CASSIAYRDPYEQYF | TGTGCCAGTAGTATAGCTTACAGGGACCCCTACGAGCAGTACTTC | TRBJ2-7 | NA | TRBV19 | once
CASRGGIGDTEAFF | TGTGCCAGCAGGGGGGGGATTGGAGACACTGAAGCTTTCTTT | TRBJ1-1 | NA | TRBV2 | NA
CASSTSGPARGNTIYF | TGTGCCAGTAGTACAAGCGGGCCTGCAAGGGGAAACACCATATATTTT | TRBJ1-3 | NA | TRBV19 | NA
CAISSGTGFHEQYF | TGTGCCATCAGTAGCGGGACAGGGTTCCACGAGCAGTACTTC | TRBJ2-7 | TRBD1 | TRBV10-3 | NA
CASSPGGGRVETQYF | TGTGCCAGCTCACCGGGCGGCGGTAGGGTGGAGACCCAGTACTTC | TRBJ2-5 | NA | TRBV18 | NA
CAWSIAANPSTDTQYF | TGTGCCTGGAGTATAGCGGCCAACCCTAGCACAGATACGCAGTATTTT | TRBJ2-3 | NA | TRBV30 | NA
CASTPGTGSNQPQHF | TGTGCCAGCACCCCCGGTACAGGTAGCAATCAGCCCCAGCATTTT | TRBJ1-5 | NA | TRBV2 | NA
CASSLPLAGGPETQYF | TGTGCCAGCAGCCTCCCACTAGCGGGAGGGCCCGAGACCCAGTACTTC | TRBJ2-5 | TRBD2 | TRBV3-1/TRBV3-2 | NA
CASSTGTVQETQYF | TGCGCCAGCAGCACAGGGACGGTACAAGAGACCCAGTACTTC | TRBJ2-5 | NA | TRBV5-1 | NA
CASSLGGTFQETQYF | TGTGCCAGCAGCTTAGGGGGCACCTTCCAAGAGACCCAGTACTTC | TRBJ2-5 | NA | TRBV7-9 | NA
CASSGQTSGRVTDTQYF | TGTGCCAGCAGCGGCCAGACTAGCGGGAGGGTCACAGATACGCAGTATTTT | TRBJ2-3 | TRBD2 | TRBV11-2 | NA
CSASRLNTEAFF | TGCAGTGCTAGTCGCTTGAACACTGAAGCTTTCTTT | TRBJ1-1 | NA | TRBV20-1 | few